This TCR beta chain was documented in a study of T cell responses to AZD1222 COVID-19 vaccine. Overall study results and limits: Regions 160-218 and 743-854 dominated among vaccine-associated CD4 TCRs spanning spike. Donor demographics were predominantly white British with a female majority; clonal diversity may be underestimated. Every sample of the repertoires postdated the peak T cell response.

The CDR3 consists of 14 residues. Germline V gene sequence: CDR1 ENHRY, CDR2 SYGVKD. V was shortened by 3 bases and J by 6 bases, with 11 bases between the two germline ends. On this clone: Its antigen is currently unknown.

TCRdb keeps only in-frame clones here, not all; method: immunoSEQ multiplex PCR. Of around 84,000 clones listed, around 85% are singletons. V gene TRBV10-3 combines with J gene TRBJ2-2; tentative D call: TRBD1 (7 bases). This receptor was obtained from an adult who received the AZD1222 COVID-19 vaccine. The specimen was peripheral blood, collected 28 days after the second AZD1222 dose. For the CDR3, the DNA is TGTGCCATCAGTGAAGGCAGGGGGGCCGGGGAGCTGTTTTTT. Protein product: CAISEGRGAGELFF.